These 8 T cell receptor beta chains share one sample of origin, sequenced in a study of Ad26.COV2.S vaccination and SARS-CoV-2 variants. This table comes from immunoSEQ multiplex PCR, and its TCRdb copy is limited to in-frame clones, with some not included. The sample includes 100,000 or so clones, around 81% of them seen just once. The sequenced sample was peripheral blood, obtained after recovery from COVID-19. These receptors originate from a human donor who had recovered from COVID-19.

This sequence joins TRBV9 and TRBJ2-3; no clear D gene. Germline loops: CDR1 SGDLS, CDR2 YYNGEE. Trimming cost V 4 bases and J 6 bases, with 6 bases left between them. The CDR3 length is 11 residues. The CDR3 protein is CASSIGDTQYF. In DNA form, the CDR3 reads TGTGCCAGCAGCATTGGGGATACGCAGTATTTT.

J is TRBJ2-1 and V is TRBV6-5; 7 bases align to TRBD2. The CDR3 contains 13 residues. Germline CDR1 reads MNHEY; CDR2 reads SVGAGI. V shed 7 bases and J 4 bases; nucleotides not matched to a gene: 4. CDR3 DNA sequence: TGTGCCAGCATTGCGGGGGATTACAATGAGCAGTTCTTC. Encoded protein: CASIAGDYNEQFF.

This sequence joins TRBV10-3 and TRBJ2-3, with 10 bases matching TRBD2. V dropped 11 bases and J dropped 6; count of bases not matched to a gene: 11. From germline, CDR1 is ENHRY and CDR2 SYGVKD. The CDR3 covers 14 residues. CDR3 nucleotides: TGTGCCGGCTCCGGGACTAGCGATAGGGATACGCAGTATTTT. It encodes CAGSGTSDRDTQYF.

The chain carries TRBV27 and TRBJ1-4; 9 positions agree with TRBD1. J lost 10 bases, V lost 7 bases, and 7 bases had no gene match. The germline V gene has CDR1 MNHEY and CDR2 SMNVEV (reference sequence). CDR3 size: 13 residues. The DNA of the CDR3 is TGTGCCAGCACCCAAAGGACAGGGGCAAAACTGTTTTTT. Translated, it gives CASTQRTGAKLFF.

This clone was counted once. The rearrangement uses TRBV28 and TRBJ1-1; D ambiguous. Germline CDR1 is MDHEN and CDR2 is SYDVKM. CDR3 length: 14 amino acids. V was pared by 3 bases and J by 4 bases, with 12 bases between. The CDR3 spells CASSLTAAGTEAFF. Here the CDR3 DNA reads TGTGCCAGCAGTTTGACGGCGGCCGGCACTGAAGCTTTCTTT.

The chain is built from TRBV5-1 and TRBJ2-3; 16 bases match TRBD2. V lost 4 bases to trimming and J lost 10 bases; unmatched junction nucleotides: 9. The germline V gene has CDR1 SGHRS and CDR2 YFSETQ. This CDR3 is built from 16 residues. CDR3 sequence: CASSLQGLAGGSAQYF. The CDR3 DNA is TGCGCCAGCAGCCTCCAGGGACTAGCGGGGGGGTCCGCGCAGTATTTT.

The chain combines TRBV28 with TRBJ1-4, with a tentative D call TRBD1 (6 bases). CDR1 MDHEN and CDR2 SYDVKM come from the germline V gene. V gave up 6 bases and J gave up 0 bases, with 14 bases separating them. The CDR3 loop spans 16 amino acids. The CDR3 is CASSTSSGATNEKLFF. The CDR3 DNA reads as TGTGCCAGCAGCACCTCGTCAGGGGCAACTAATGAAAAACTGTTTTTT.

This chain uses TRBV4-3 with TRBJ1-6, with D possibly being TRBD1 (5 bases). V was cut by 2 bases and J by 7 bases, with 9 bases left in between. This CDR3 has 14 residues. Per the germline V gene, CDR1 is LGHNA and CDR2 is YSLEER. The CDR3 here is CASSQRRGNSPLHF. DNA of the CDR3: TGCGCCAGCAGCCAAAGGCGGGGGAATTCACCCCTCCACTTT.